Sequencing of this T cell receptor beta chain was carried out in a study of cytomegalovirus exposure and HLA in healthy donors (dated by TCRdb to 2016 to 2017). Describing the broader study: An earlier analysis of roughly 500 of the donors reported 276 Gb of sequence data and 117 million unique TCR beta sequences obtained from around 180 million T cells. The study aimed to test whether signatures of past pathogen exposure could be identified by cataloging public T cell receptors. A later genetic analysis took genome-wide SNP genotypes for about 55% of the 666 donors and used that subset as a discovery cohort. Among the approximately 430 genotyped donors, about 85% belonged to the genetic ancestry cluster associated with self-reported Caucasian donors. An early release that covered 500 to 800 HLA-typed donors contained about 300 gigabases of sequencing data and tens of millions of unique TCR sequences. The study profiled the T cell repertoires of approximately 700 subjects by immunosequencing and related them to cytomegalovirus serostatus. Alongside the repertoire data, information on donor age, sex, ethnicity and CMV serostatus was compiled. A handful of DR-DQ haplotypes were handled as single units for association and clustering because linkage in the cohort was strong. In the later analysis, no new phenotypic data were used to find candidate immune exposures; instead, reliance was placed on TCR beta sequences and their occurrence across donors. To decide whether each TCR beta V gene segment behaved as functional or pseudogenic, an earlier analysis of approximately 590 of the donors relied on high-throughput TCR beta sequencing. Besides the first cohort of 666 subjects, a separate validation cohort made up of 95 to 150 different subjects was used. To predict cytomegalovirus infection status, the study brought together high-throughput TCR immunosequencing, statistical association of individual TCRs with disease status, and machine learning. Among roughly 400 genotyped donors of the cohort, an average of approximately 240,000 unique TCR beta nucleotide sequences was sequenced per donor, of which roughly 17% were non-productive. Class I and class II HLA loci were covered by the typing at four-digit resolution. All discovery cohort repertoires had been generated using a single sequencing platform. The number of typed donors differed by locus: roughly 629-640 for A, B, C, DRB1 and DQB1; approximately 520 for DQA1; 606 for DPA1; and 400 to 480 for DPB1. A later analysis re-analyzed previously published TCR beta repertoires from roughly 630 donors and added high-resolution HLA genotyping to study TCR occurrence patterns.

Relative to germline, V is 2 bases shorter and J is 1 base shorter, with 11 bases between their ends. There are 15 amino acids in the CDR3, from cysteine to phenylalanine inclusive. Solely the CDR3 DNA is kept, with 45 bases framed from the first base. Based on the germline V gene, the CDR1 and CDR2 sequences are SGDLS and YYNGEE. The cohort consisted of hundreds of healthy bone marrow donors. At the time of sampling, every cohort member was nominally healthy, though immune exposures that went unrecorded were likely present. The donor tested CMV seronegative and was one of the 352 seronegative cohort members. A peripheral blood sample was collected from each donor, and TCR beta sequencing was performed on peripheral blood mononuclear cells. The Qiagen DNeasy Blood Extraction Kit was used to extract genomic DNA from the blood cell samples. Here is what the overall study found, with its caveats: The authors suggested that the approach could potentially be generalized to other disease states and immunological phenotypes. In a later analysis, TCR association rates were found to vary across HLA loci, with the most associated TCRs seen for DRB1 alleles and the fewest for HLA-C alleles. A later analysis found that most CMV-associated TCR beta chains appeared HLA-restricted, with HLA associations seemingly driven largely by CMV exposure. Because some donors lacked HLA typing at each locus, the association tests relied only on the typed subset. In a later analysis, several top co-occurrence clusters were reported to appear linked to parvovirus B19, influenza, CMV and Epstein-Barr virus. Because the 87-base-pair reads could not distinguish some IMGT-functional V segments, including TRBV6-2 and TRBV6-3, those segments were excluded. In a later analysis, HLA-associated TCR beta chains were found to be more clonally expanded and to have lower generation probabilities than equally common non-associated chains. A further reported finding was that TCR beta sequences accurately predicted the HLA-A and HLA-B alleles for most subjects in the first cohort. In vitro tests confirmed that a few of the cytomegalovirus-associated TCR beta chains recognize cytomegalovirus antigens. CMV serostatus was the only immune exposure information available for the cohort. V-gene and J-gene trimming of TCR beta chains was associated with a missense DCLRE1C variant in a later genetic analysis, and the association was replicated in an independent cohort. While some public TCRs were present in many individuals, most TCR sequences turned up only very rarely across donors. A later genetic analysis reported fewer N-insertions in productive TCRs among donors in an Asian-associated ancestry cluster than the roughly 640-donor mean. Linkage disequilibrium might explain the correlated functional status among segregating V segments, but an unknown experimental factor could not be excluded. In a later analysis, some 17,000 TCR beta sequences were associated with specific HLA alleles at a false discovery rate of 0.05. The sequencing pipeline was judged likely to have produced a cluster of highly shared sequence variants as a technical artifact. Sequencing depth was assumed to be roughly uniform across donors in the presence/absence analyses, though that assumption may not hold. Broadly in line with IMGT annotations, most TCR beta V segments showed up in productive rearrangements about 87% or about 30% of the time in an earlier analysis of around 600 of the donors. Over 15 rarely observed V segments, including chromosome 9 orphons, were excluded from the earlier analysis of several hundred of the donors because counts were too low. The classifier was reported to diagnose cytomegalovirus status with high specificity and sensitivity in both the original and validation cohorts. In this cohort, only TCR beta chains were sequenced, and detectable features were limited by the absence of alpha or paired-chain data. When HLA alleles, especially DR and DQ, strongly co-occurred, attributing TCR associations to individual alleles was difficult. The study listed around 160 TCR beta chains as associated with cytomegalovirus.

The library came from the immunoSEQ multiplex PCR assay. For the multiplex PCR, a mixture combining 60 forward primers for TCR Vbeta segments and 13 reverse primers for TCR Jbeta segments was used. The CDR3 region of rearranged TCR beta genes was amplified from genomic DNA by a multiplex PCR assay. Amplified TCR beta libraries were sequenced as 87-base-pair reads on the Illumina HiSeq System. On the study's bioinformatics: A later analysis tallied 75 million to 95 million unique TCR beta chains across the 666 repertoires, and about 10 million of those chains were shared by two or more donors. A nearest-neighbor algorithm error-corrected the raw reads and collapsed the reads into unique sequences, merging closely related sequences to remove PCR and sequencing errors. CDR3 sequences were aligned to IMGT reference sequences to assign V, D and J gene segments. For a sequence to be retained, at least a six-nucleotide match to both a V gene segment and a J gene segment was required. A rearrangement was called productive if the CDR3 had no stop codons and remained in frame with V and J, and every other rearrangement was called non-productive. Following IMGT convention, CDR3 was defined as the stretch from the second conserved V-encoded cysteine to the conserved J-encoded phenylalanine. The earlier analysis of some 550 of the donors excluded any sequence lacking an unambiguous match to a single V gene segment. In an earlier analysis of some 590 of the donors, a V segment was called functional when productive rearrangements were above 56.7%, and segregating when the standard deviation between donors exceeded 5%. A statistical classification framework was built for diagnosing cytomegalovirus status from the catalog of TCR beta chain sequences. In a later analysis, V and J genes were assigned by comparing TCR nucleotide sequences against IMGT/GENE-DB human TR gene sequences. A later analysis assigned CDR3 sequences and most-parsimonious VDJ recombination scenarios with the TCRdist pipeline. In a later analysis, every TCR beta chain was defined by the combination of its CDR3 amino acid sequence and its V-gene family, and reads without a unique V-gene family were dropped. A later analysis removed 450 to 600 highly shared, low-generation-probability nucleotide sequences to deal with suspected cross-contamination and a sequencing artifact. In a later analysis, a clonal expansion index for each public chain was calculated from normalized within-repertoire ranks of inferred template counts. In a later analysis, generation probabilities were computed with a VDJ recombination model fitted to out-of-frame rearrangements, and the resulting probabilities were checked against IGoR. In a later analysis, hypergeometric tests were used to score TCR-TCR, TCR-HLA and TCR-CMV co-occurrence, with a repertoire-size bias correction applied to TCR pairs. In a later analysis, false discovery rates were estimated by permuting HLA or CMV assignments 20 times. A later analysis grouped co-occurring TCRs with DBSCAN, adding TCRdist sequence similarity when clustering within HLA-allele-positive subsets. For co-occurrence clustering, repertoires with fewer than 30,000 or more than 120,000 public chains were excluded, along with a handful of repertoires with anomalous nucleotide sharing. Imported from immuneACCESS, the table was reduced by TCRdb to in-frame sequences with V and J called. These copies leave out some clones; in studies compared against another copy, an unresolved V gene accounts for under half, and the cause of the remainder is not known. That table gives V, J and clone size, and the DNA gave D and trimming. The sample table lists 100,000 to 150,000 clones, roughly 80% of them with a count of one. About 3.5% of the sample rests with the top ten.

About this clone: Its binding antigen is unknown. Nothing much larger sits one base from this clone, and base qualities are not available. Distinct nucleotide sequences in the sample also encode this CDR3.

The chain uses TRBV9 and TRBJ2-3, with TRBD1 tentatively as D gene (6 bases match). The sequence derives from a man aged 25-40 years in good health and CMV-seronegative. The sequenced sample was PBMCs. The nucleotide sequence is given as TGTGCCAGCAGCGTCTTTTCAGGGGGCACAGATACGCAGTATTTT. It translates as CASSVFSGGTDTQYF. With all but the CDR3 taken from the reference TRBV9 and TRBJ2-3 genes, the full variable domain is: DSGVTQTPKHLITATGQRVTLRCSPRSGDLSVYWYQQSLDQGLQFLIQYYNGEERAKGNILERFSAQQFPDLHSELNLSSLELGDSALYFCASSVFSGGTDTQYFGPGTRLTVL.